The 11 T cell receptor beta chains listed next were all sequenced from one sample in a study of shared clonotypes between healthy human individuals. Assay: immunoSEQ multiplex PCR; the TCRdb copy retains only in-frame clones and omits some. Of over 1.5 million clones listed, around 98% were seen once; the top ten hold roughly 0.4%. Sequenced sample: naive CD4+ T cells sorted from blood. Specified subset: CD45RA+ positively selected. The receptors stem from a young man in good health.

The chain carries TRBV18 and TRBJ2-5; a weak D match, TRBD1 (5 bases). The germline V and J ends were trimmed by 0 bases and 5 bases, with 13 bases remaining between them. Germline-derived CDR1 and CDR2 are KGHSH and LQKENI. This CDR3 comprises 15 residues. The CDR3 nucleotides are TGTGCCAGCTCACCACCTGGTCGGAACAGGGAGACCCAGTACTTC. Translated, it gives CASSPPGRNRETQYF.

The chain combines TRBV5-1 with TRBJ2-1, with D perhaps matching TRBD2 (5 bases). Deletions cut 1 base from V and 6 bases from J, with 11 bases between. The germline V gene has CDR1 SGHRS and CDR2 YFSETQ. The CDR3 covers 14 residues. As DNA, the CDR3 is TGCGCCAGCAGCTTGAAGTCAGGAGGCAATGAGCAGTTCTTC. Amino acids: CASSLKSGGNEQFF.

This sequence joins TRBV6-1 and TRBJ1-5; weak D call: TRBD1 (6 bases). The length of the CDR3 is 15 residues. Trimming left V 3 bases short and J 6 bases short, with 15 bases between. Germline CDR1 reads MNHNS; CDR2 reads SASEGT. The CDR3 nucleotides are TGTGCCAGCAGTGAGTGGGGGGGGCGTACTCAGCCCCAGCATTTT. Translating it yields CASSEWGGRTQPQHF.

CDR3 sequence (DNA): TGTGCCAGCAGTTCCCCTTGGGGCGGGAGAGCCTTGTCATATGAGCAGTTCTTC. It is translated as CASSSPWGGRALSYEQFF. The V and J genes are TRBV28 and TRBJ2-1, with TRBD2 matching 7 bases. The CDR3 length is 18 residues. V lost 4 bases, J lost 8 bases, and 20 bases stayed unmatched. Looked up from germline, CDR1 is MDHEN and CDR2 is SYDVKM.

Turning to this clone: Mismatch with germline at one junction end may stem from a read error. This chain links TRBV7-7 with TRBJ2-1, with 9 bases identical to TRBD2. The CDR3 length is 15 residues. Germline V gene lookup returns CDR1 SSHAT and CDR2 FNYEAQ (reference sequence). CDR3 sequence (DNA): TGTGCCAGCGGCCCGGGGGTCCTAGCGGGAACGGGGGTGATCTTC. Its protein is CASGPGVLAGTGVIF.

This chain uses TRBV5-8 with TRBJ2-7; D uncertain. CDR1 is SGHTS and CDR2 is YDEGEE in the germline V gene. V lost 1 base and J 2 bases, leaving 16 bases between the germline ends. The CDR3 is made up of 16 amino acids. The CDR3 DNA reads TGTGCCAGCAGCTTGTCATCCTTTGGATGGACCTACGAGCAGTACTTC. Translating it yields CASSLSSFGWTYEQYF.

J is TRBJ1-4 and V is TRBV5-1; the D is unclear. The CDR3 spans 15 residues. Germline V gene sequence: CDR1 SGHRS, CDR2 YFSETQ. Trimming pared 0 bases from V and 4 bases from J, leaving 10 bases between. CDR3 nucleotides: TGCGCCAGCAGCTTGGGGGCAGGATTTAATGAAAAACTGTTTTTT. Translating it yields CASSLGAGFNEKLFF.

The chain links TRBV28 to TRBJ1-4; 7 positions agree with TRBD1. The germline V gene encodes CDR1 MDHEN and CDR2 SYDVKM. Trimming removed 5 bases from V and 7 bases from J; junction bases left unmatched: 7. The CDR3 spans 14 residues. As DNA, the CDR3 is TGTGCCAGCAGTCCCTGGGACAGCCCTGAAAAACTGTTTTTT. Protein sequence: CASSPWDSPEKLFF. Full variable domain (rest looked up from reference TRBV28 and TRBJ1-4): DVKVTQSSRYLVKRTGEKVFLECVQDMDHENMFWYRQDPGLGLRLIYFSYDVKMKEKGDIPEGYSVSREKKERFSLILESASTNQTSMYLCASSPWDSPEKLFFGSGTQLSVL.

The chain couples TRBV9 to TRBJ2-2; D assignment may be TRBD1 or TRBD2 (5 bases each). CDR1 and CDR2 from the germline V gene are SGDLS and YYNGEE. Trimming removed 2 bases at V and 4 bases at J, with 18 bases between. This CDR3 has 17 residues. In nucleotides, the CDR3 is TGTGCCAGCAGCGTGGGACCCGGGACCGGTACCACCGGGGAGCTGTTTTTT. Translated: CASSVGPGTGTTGELFF.

V gene TRBV5-4 combines with J gene TRBJ2-1; 9 bases align to TRBD1. The germline CDR1 and CDR2 sequences are SGHNT and YYREEE (reference sequence). Unmatched junction bases numbered 7, after V lost 0 bases and J lost 6 bases. The CDR3 is 16 amino acids. CDR3 DNA sequence: TGTGCCAGCAGCTTGGAAGGGGACAGGGACTTCAATGAGCAGTTCTTC. This translates into CASSLEGDRDFNEQFF.

The J gene is TRBJ2-7, the V gene TRBV10-1; 11 bases are shared with TRBD2. CDR1 and CDR2 (germline): WNHNN, SYGVQD (reference sequence). The CDR3 is made up of 18 amino acids. V lost 8 bases to trimming and J lost 3 bases; unmatched junction nucleotides: 18. The CDR3 DNA sequence: TGCGCCAGCTACTTCCCGGAAACTAGCGGGAGTTCGCGCTACGAGCAGTACTTC. Translated: CASYFPETSGSSRYEQYF.